The source of this T cell receptor beta chain is a study of T cells expressing NK-cell markers. Study-wide background: Each TCR beta repertoire originated in sorted T cells that were CD3+CD56+NKG2C+, CD3+CD56+NKG2C- or CD3+CD56-NKG2C+.

Germline CDR1 DFQATT, CDR2 SNEGSKA (reference sequence). The CDR3 runs 12 residues. TCRdb reprocessed the 5' RACE reads; each CDR3 protein has one entry and no DNA is given. The listing records about 550,000 distinct CDR3 sequences. The sequence derives from a man younger than 35 in good health. The chain is built from TRBV20-1 and TRBJ2-7. The material sequenced was blood T cells: a sorted CD56 or NKG2C T cell subset, CD4+ or CD8+ T cells, or bulk PBMC T cells (not recorded which). The CDR3 loop reads CSAPDGDYEQYF.